The 8 T cell receptor beta chains below come from one sample, sequenced in a study of blood T cell repertoires in COVID-19. This table comes from immunoSEQ multiplex PCR, and its TCRdb copy is limited to in-frame clones, with some not included. The sample shows about 180,000 clones, 75% to 90% of them seen only once. Source material: peripheral blood. The source is a man aged 60 to 69 with acute or convalescent COVID-19.

The chain uses TRBV6-2 or TRBV6-3 and TRBJ2-1; D gene unclear. CDR1 and CDR2 (germline): MNHEY, SVGEGT. The V end was cut by 0 bases, the J end by 1 base, with 7 bases between. The CDR3 spans 15 residues. CDR3 loop: CASSYSGYSYNEQFF. DNA for the CDR3: TGTGCCAGCAGTTACTCCGGTTATTCCTACAATGAGCAGTTCTTC.

V and J are TRBV5-4 and TRBJ2-7; 10 bases map to TRBD1. This CDR3 comprises 15 residues. Germline V CDR1 and CDR2: SGHNT, YYREEE (reference sequence). V trimming: 3 bases; J trimming: 2 bases; junction bases outside the gene matches: 5. The CDR3: CASSWGGTGAYEQYF. The CDR3 DNA is TGTGCCAGCAGCTGGGGGGGGACAGGGGCCTACGAGCAGTACTTC. Using reference TRBV5-4 and TRBJ2-7 for the parts outside the CDR3, the full variable domain is ETGVTQSPTHLIKTRGQQVTLRCSSQSGHNTVSWYQQALGQGPQFIFQYYREEENGRGNFPPRFSGLQFPNYSSELNVNALELDDSALYLCASSWGGTGAYEQYFGPGTRLTVT.

V gene TRBV7-9 combines with J gene TRBJ2-1, with D uncertain. The germline V gene encodes CDR1 SEHNR and CDR2 FQNEAQ (reference sequence). The CDR3 is made up of 12 amino acids. Trimming stripped 8 bases from V and 1 base from J, with 6 bases between. This CDR3 reads CASARSYNEQFF. CDR3 in DNA: TGTGCCAGCGCCCGGTCCTACAATGAGCAGTTCTTC. The variable domain in full, completed from reference TRBV7-9 and TRBJ2-1, reads DTGVSQNPRHKITKRGQNVTFRCDPISEHNRLYWYRQTLGQGPEFLTYFQNEAQLEKSRLLSDRFSAERPKGSFSTLEIQRTEQGDSAMYLCASARSYNEQFFGPGTRLTVL.

This clone was counted a few times. This sequence joins TRBV18 and TRBJ1-2, with a weak D call TRBD1 (5 bases). V lost 0 bases and J lost 4, with 15 bases in between. Germline V CDR1 and CDR2: KGHSH, LQKENI. This CDR3 is 16 amino acids long. The CDR3, as DNA: TGTGCCAGCTCACCACCGGGGGGTCTTCCAGGCTATGGCTACACCTTC. This encodes CASSPPGGLPGYGYTF.

V gene TRBV27 combines with J gene TRBJ1-6; a weak D match, TRBD1 (5 bases). V was pared by 6 bases and J by 1 base, with 13 bases between. The CDR3 covers 16 residues. In germline, CDR1 is MNHEY, CDR2 SMNVEV (reference sequence). CDR3: CASSPNQGSYNSPLHF. CDR3 bases: TGTGCCAGCAGCCCAAACCAGGGTTCCTATAATTCACCCCTCCACTTT.

V and J are TRBV27 and TRBJ2-5, with a weak D call TRBD2 (6 bases). The CDR3 has 16 amino acids. Germline-derived CDR1 and CDR2 are MNHEY and SMNVEV (reference sequence). V lost 5 bases, J lost 5 bases, and 21 bases lay in between. The chain's CDR3 is CASSPVYPGARETQYF. CDR3 DNA: TGTGCCAGCAGTCCCGTCTACCCGGGAGCCAGGGAGACCCAGTACTTC.

This chain uses TRBV7-2 with TRBJ2-1, with 7 bases that match TRBD2. The CDR3 has 14 amino acids. Germline CDR1 reads SGHTA; CDR2 reads FQGNSA. Trimming removed 7 bases from V and 7 bases from J; junction bases left unmatched: 10. The chain's CDR3 is CASTFGGGTNEQFF. CDR3 DNA: TGTGCCAGCACCTTCGGGGGAGGGACGAATGAGCAGTTCTTC.

The J gene is TRBJ1-2, the V gene TRBV28; D not resolved. The germline CDR1 and CDR2 sequences are MDHEN and SYDVKM. The CDR3 covers 14 residues. V shed 5 bases and J shed 0 bases, with 10 bases lying between them. CDR3 in DNA: TGTGCCAGCAGTCCCCGGGTAGCTAACTATGGCTACACCTTC. Its translation: CASSPRVANYGYTF.